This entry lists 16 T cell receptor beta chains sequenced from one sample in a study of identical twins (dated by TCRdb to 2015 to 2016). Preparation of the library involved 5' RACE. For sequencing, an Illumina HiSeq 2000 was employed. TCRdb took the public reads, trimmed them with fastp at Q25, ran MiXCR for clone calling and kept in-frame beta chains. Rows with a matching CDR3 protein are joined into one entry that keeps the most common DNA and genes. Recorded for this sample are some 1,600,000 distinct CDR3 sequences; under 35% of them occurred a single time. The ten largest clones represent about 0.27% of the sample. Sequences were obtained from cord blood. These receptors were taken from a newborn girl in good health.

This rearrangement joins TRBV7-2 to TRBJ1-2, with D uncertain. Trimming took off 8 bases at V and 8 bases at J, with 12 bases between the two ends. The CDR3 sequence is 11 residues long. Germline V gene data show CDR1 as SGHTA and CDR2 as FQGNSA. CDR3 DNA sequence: TGTGCCAGCGCACTGCAAGGCGGCTACACCTTC. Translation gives CASALQGGYTF.

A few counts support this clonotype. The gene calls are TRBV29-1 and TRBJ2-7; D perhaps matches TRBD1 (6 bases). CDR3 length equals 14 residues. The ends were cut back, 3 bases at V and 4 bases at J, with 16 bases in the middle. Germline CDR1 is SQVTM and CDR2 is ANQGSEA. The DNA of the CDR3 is TGCAGCGTTGAGTTTTCCAGGGGTGGGTACGAGCAGTACTTC. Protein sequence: CSVEFSRGGYEQYF.

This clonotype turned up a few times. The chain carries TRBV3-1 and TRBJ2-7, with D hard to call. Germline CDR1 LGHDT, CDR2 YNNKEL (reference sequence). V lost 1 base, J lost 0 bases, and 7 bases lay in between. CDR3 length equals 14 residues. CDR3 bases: TGTGCCAGCAGCCAAGGACTTATCTCCTACGAGCAGTACTTC. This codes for CASSQGLISYEQYF.

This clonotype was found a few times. The CDR3 reads CASSFVWRWDRGPAAEAFF. CDR3 nucleotide sequence: TGTGCCAGCAGCTTCGTTTGGCGTTGGGACAGGGGGCCCGCTGCTGAAGCTTTCTTT. The chain has TRBV7-2 and TRBJ1-1; 12 nucleotides align to TRBD1. Germline loops: CDR1 SGHTA, CDR2 FQGNSA. This CDR3 comprises 19 residues. V lost 3 bases and J lost 6; bases outside the gene matches: 17.

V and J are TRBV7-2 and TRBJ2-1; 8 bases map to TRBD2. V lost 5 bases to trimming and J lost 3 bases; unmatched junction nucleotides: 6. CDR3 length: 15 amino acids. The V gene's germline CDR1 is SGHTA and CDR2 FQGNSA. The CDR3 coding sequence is TGTGCCAGCAGCCGGCGGGGGGCGAACTACAATGAGCAGTTCTTC. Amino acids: CASSRRGANYNEQFF.

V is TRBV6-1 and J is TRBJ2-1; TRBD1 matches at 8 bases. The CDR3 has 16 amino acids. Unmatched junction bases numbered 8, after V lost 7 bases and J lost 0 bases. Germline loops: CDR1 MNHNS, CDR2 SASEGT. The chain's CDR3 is CASIPGTGSSYNEQFF. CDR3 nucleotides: TGTGCCAGCATACCCGGGACAGGAAGCTCCTACAATGAGCAGTTCTTC.

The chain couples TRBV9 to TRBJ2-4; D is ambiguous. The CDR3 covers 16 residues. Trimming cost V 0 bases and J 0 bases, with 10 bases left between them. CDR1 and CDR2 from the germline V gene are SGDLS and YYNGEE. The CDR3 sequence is CASSVGVGPAKNIQYF. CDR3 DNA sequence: TGTGCCAGCAGCGTAGGGGTAGGGCCAGCCAAAAACATTCAGTACTTC.

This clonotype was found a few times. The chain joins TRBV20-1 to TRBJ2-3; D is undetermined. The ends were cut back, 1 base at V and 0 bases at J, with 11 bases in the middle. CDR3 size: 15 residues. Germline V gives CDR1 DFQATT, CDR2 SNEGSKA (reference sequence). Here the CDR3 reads CSARGRHPSTDTQYF. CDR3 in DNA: TGCAGTGCTAGAGGGAGACACCCTAGCACAGATACGCAGTATTTT.

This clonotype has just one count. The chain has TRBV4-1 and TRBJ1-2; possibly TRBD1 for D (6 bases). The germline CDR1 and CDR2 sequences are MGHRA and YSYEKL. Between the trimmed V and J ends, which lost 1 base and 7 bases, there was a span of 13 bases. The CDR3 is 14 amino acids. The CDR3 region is CASSQAQGNSGYTF. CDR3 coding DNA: TGCGCCAGCAGCCAAGCGCAGGGGAACAGTGGCTACACCTTC.

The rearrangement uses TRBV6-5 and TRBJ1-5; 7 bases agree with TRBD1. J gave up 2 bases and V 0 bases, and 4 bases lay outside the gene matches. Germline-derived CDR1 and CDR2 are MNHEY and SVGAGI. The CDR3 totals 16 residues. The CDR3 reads CASSYSTGFGNQPQHF. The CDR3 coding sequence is TGTGCCAGCAGTTACTCGACAGGGTTCGGCAATCAGCCCCAGCATTTT.

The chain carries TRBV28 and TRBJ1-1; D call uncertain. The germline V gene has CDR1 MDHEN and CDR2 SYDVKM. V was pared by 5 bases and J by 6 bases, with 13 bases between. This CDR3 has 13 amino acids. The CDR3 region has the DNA TGTGCCAGCAGTCCAACCCGGAGGGCTGAAGCTTTCTTT. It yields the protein CASSPTRRAEAFF.

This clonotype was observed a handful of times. This chain's CDR3 is CSAPGQMNTEAFF. The DNA for the CDR3 is TGCAGTGCCCCGGGACAGATGAACACTGAAGCTTTCTTT. The rearrangement links TRBV20-1 to TRBJ1-1; TRBD1 agrees at 7 bases. J lost 0 bases, V lost 6 bases, and 4 bases had no gene match. This CDR3 has 13 amino acids. From germline, CDR1 is DFQATT and CDR2 SNEGSKA (reference sequence).

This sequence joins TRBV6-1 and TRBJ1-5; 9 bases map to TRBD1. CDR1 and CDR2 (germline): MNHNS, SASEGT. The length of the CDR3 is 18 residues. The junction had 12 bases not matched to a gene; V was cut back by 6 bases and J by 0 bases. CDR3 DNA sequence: TGTGCCAGCAGGGCTTGGGACAGGGCAAGAATTAGCAATCAGCCCCAGCATTTT. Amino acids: CASRAWDRARISNQPQHF.

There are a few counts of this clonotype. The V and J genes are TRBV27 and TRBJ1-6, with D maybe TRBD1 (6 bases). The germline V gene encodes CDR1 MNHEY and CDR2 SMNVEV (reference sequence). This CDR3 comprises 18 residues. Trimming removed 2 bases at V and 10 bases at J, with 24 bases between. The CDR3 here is CASSLRGLRGARGSPLHF. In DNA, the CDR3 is TGTGCCAGCAGTTTAAGGGGATTGCGGGGGGCGCGAGGATCACCCCTCCACTTT.

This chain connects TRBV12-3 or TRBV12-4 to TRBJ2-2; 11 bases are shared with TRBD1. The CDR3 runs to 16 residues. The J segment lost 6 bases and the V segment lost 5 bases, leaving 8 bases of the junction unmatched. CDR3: CASSQPGQGGPGELFF. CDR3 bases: TGTGCCAGCAGTCAACCGGGACAGGGGGGACCCGGGGAGCTGTTTTTT.

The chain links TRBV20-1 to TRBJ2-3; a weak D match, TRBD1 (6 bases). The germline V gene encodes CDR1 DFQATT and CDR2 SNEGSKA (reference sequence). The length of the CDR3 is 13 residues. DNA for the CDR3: TGCACTGTAGCAGGGGTACTAACAGATACGCAGTATTTT. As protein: CTVAGVLTDTQYF.